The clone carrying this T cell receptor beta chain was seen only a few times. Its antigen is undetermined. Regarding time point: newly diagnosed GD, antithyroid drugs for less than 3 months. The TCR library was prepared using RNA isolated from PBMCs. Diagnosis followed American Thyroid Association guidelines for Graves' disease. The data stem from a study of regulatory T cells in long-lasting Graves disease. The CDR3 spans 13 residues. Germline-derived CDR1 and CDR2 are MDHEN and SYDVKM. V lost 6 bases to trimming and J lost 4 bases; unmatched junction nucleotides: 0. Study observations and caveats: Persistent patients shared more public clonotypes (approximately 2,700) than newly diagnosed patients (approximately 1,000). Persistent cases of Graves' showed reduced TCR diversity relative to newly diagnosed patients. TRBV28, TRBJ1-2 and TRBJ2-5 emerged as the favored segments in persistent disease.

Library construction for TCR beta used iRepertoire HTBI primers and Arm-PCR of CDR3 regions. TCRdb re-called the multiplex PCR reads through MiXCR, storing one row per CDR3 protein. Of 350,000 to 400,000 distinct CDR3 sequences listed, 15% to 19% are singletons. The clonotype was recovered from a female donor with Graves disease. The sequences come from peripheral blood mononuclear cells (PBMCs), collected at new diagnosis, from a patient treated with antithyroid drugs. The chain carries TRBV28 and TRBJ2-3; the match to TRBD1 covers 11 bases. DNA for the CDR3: TGTGCCAGCAGGGGACAGGGGGCAGATACGCAGTATTTT. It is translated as CASRGQGADTQYF.